This TCR beta chain stems from a study of molecular identifiers for immune sequencing clone quantification. On this clonotype: Its specificity is unknown.

CDR1 and CDR2 from the germline V gene are MRHNA and SNTAGT. The CDR3 spans 14 residues. V lost 0 bases to trimming and J lost 0 bases, with 4 bases between them. TCRdb re-called the PCR reads with MiXCR, one entry per CDR3 protein. Of approximately 670,000 distinct CDR3 sequences listed, 20% are singletons. Study-wide results and caveats: Highly expanded clone sizes could end up underestimated if a barcode were shared by identical TCR molecules.

The sequence came from a human donor in good health. Some libraries in this study had Jurkat cell RNA spiked in. The genes are TRBV6-4 and TRBJ2-3; D is uncertain. Sequencing input: naive CD8+ T cells from blood, with Jurkat cell RNA spiked in. The subset denotes: FACS-sorted CD8+CD4-CCR7+CD45RA+ naive T cells. The CDR3 here is CASSDSYSTDTQYF. In DNA form, the CDR3 reads TGTGCCAGCAGTGACTCGTACAGCACAGATACGCAGTATTTT.